The clone carrying this T cell receptor (beta chain) was recorded at least ten times. The data were obtained in a study of tumor-infiltrating lymphocytes in oesophageal squamous cell carcinoma. V was trimmed by 9 bases and J by 1 base, leaving 9 bases between them. Germline CDR1 reads MRHNA; CDR2 reads SNTAGT. This CDR3 comprises 12 residues. TCRdb itself ran the PCR reads through MiXCR, one entry per CDR3 protein. The table includes about 13,000 distinct CDR3 sequences, approximately 47% detected once. The gene calls are TRBV6-4 and TRBJ1-1; tentatively, D is TRBD1 (6 bases). The material sequenced was blood. The receptor's source is a female donor with esophageal squamous cell carcinoma. The DNA for the CDR3 is TGTGCCAGGGACAGAACGAACACTGAAGCTTTCTTT. Its protein product is CARDRTNTEAFF.